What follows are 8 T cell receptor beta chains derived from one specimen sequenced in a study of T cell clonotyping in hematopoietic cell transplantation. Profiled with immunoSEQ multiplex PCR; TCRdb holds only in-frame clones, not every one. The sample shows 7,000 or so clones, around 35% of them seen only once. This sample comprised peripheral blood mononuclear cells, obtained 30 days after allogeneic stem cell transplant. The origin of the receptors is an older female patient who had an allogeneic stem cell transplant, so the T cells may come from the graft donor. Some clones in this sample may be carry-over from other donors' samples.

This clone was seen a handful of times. CDR3 in amino acids: CASRANRDRAGGSEQYF. The CDR3 nucleotides are TGTGCCAGTAGGGCGAACCGGGACAGGGCTGGCGGTTCCGAGCAGTACTTC. This chain links TRBV19 with TRBJ2-7; 9 bases align to TRBD1. Germline CDR1 reads LNHDA; CDR2 reads SQIVND (reference sequence). With V trimmed by 6 bases and J by 6 bases, 18 bases remained unmatched. CDR3 length: 17 residues. Based on the CDR3 plus reference TRBV19 and TRBJ2-7, the full variable domain is DGGITQSPKYLFRKEGQNVTLSCEQNLNHDAMYWYRQDPGQGLRLIYYSQIVNDFQKGDIAEGYSVSREKKESFPLTVTSAQKNPTAFYLCASRANRDRAGGSEQYFGPGTRLTVT.

CDR3 region: CASSSRDRFLNTEAFF. CDR3 DNA: TGTGCCAGCAGCTCGCGAGACAGGTTTTTGAACACTGAAGCTTTCTTT. The V call is TRBV5-6, the J call TRBJ1-1; a weak D match, TRBD1 (6 bases). There are 16 residues in the CDR3. V was clipped by 3 bases and J by 0 bases, with 15 bases between them. Germline CDR1 is SGHDT and CDR2 is YYEEEE.

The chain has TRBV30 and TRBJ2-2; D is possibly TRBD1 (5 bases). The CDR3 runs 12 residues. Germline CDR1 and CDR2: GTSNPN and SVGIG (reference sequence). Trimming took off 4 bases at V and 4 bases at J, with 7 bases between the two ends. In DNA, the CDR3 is TGTGCCTGGACAGGGCTCACCGGGGAGCTGTTTTTT. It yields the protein CAWTGLTGELFF.

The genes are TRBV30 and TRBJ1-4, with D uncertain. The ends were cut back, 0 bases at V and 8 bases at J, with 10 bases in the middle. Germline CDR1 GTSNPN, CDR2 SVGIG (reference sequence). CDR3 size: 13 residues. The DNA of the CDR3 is TGTGCCTGGAGTGTAGGCCCGCGGGAAAAACTGTTTTTT. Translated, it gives CAWSVGPREKLFF.

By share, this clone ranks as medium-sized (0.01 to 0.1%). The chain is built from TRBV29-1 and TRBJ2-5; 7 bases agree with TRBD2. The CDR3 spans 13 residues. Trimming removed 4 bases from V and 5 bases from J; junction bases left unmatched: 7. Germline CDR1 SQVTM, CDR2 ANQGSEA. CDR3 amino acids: CSVVRDYPETQYF. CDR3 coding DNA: TGCAGCGTTGTCAGGGACTACCCTGAGACCCAGTACTTC.

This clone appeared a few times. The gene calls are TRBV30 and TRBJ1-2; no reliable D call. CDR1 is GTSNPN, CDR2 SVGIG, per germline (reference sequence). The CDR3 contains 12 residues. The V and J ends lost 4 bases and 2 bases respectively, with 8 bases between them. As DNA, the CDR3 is TGTGCCTGGATGGGCAACAACTATGGCTACACCTTC. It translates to CAWMGNNYGYTF. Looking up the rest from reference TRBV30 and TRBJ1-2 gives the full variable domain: SQTIHQWPATLVQPVGSPLSLECTVEGTSNPNLYWYRQAAGRGLQLLFYSVGIGQISSEVPQNLSASRPQDRQFILSSKKLLLSDSGFYLCAWMGNNYGYTFGSGTRLTVV.

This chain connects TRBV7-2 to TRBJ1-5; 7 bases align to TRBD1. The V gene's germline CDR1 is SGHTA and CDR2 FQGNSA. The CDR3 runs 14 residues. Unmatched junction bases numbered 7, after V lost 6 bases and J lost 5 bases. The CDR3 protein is CASSLRTGHQPQHF. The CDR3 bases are TGTGCCAGCAGTCTCCGGACAGGCCATCAGCCCCAGCATTTT.

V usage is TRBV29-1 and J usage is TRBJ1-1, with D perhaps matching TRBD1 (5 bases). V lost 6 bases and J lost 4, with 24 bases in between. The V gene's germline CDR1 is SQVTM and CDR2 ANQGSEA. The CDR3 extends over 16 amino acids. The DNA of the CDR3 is TGCAGCGTAACCGGGGGGGGGAATGGATTTGGCACTGAAGCTTTCTTT. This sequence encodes CSVTGGGNGFGTEAFF.